Listed below are T cell receptor beta chains from one sample, sequenced in a study of T-cell reconstitution after alpha-beta-depleted transplantation in children. One entry per CDR3 protein, called by TCRdb with MiXCR from the PCR reads. Of about 540,000 distinct CDR3 sequences listed, 25% to 30% are singletons. This specimen was PBMCs, taken before TCRalphabeta/CD19-depleted stem cell transplant. These receptors all stem from a boy in the first two years of life with Wiskott-Aldrich syndrome, due to receive a stem cell transplant. Each CDR3 is given without its conserved first and last residue. Only part of the rows carry a size: once, few, many, or a class if the clone is expanded.

TRBJ2-7,few,TRBV5-1,ASSLWSDSYEQY
TRBJ2-3,few,TRBV20-1,SARSANTQY
TRBJ2-1,.,TRBV2,ASRLTGQGLF
TRBJ1-3,few,TRBV6-1,ASSEARGQTSGNTIY
TRBJ2-1,.,TRBV20-1,SAQLAKSYNEQF
TRBJ2-7,.,TRBV6-1,ASSELAGSYEQY
TRBJ2-5,.,TRBV29-1,SASLGVAEETQY
TRBJ1-2,few,TRBV13,ASSLYRGDGYT
TRBJ1-1,few,TRBV25-1,ASSKRGVNTEAF
TRBJ1-2,once,TRBV27,ASSLRPGFAPLYGYT
TRBJ2-2,.,TRBV7-2,ASSSSSGANTGELF
TRBJ2-1,few,TRBV10-3,AISELGGYNEQF
TRBJ2-1,.,TRBV14,ASSQAGRYNEQF
TRBJ2-7,few,TRBV15,ATSRAGGPYEQY
TRBJ1-3,few,TRBV12-3/TRBV12-4,ASSHTNPGNTIY
TRBJ1-4,.,TRBV5-1,ASSRDSSNEKLF
TRBJ1-5,.,TRBV2,ASKRGMEPQH
TRBJ2-5,.,TRBV5-1,ASSLVGKETQS
TRBJ1-5,.,TRBV20-1,SARRGGISNQPQH
TRBJ2-7,few,TRBV6-2/TRBV6-3,ASSMNRDRFEQY
TRBJ2-7,few,TRBV7-2,ASSLKRAYEQY
TRBJ2-5,.,TRBV15,ATSHRVAGVQETQY
TRBJ1-1,.,TRBV4-2,ASSQAGQGARDTEAF
TRBJ1-5,few,TRBV6-6,ASSYGSNQPQH
TRBJ2-1,few,TRBV5-1,ASSLFLAGHNEQF
TRBJ2-3,.,TRBV5-5,ASSSLPSFNTQY
TRBJ2-7,.,TRBV12-3/TRBV12-4,ASSLGGSRNYEQY
TRBJ2-1,.,TRBV20-1,SASRGLVHEQF
TRBJ1-2,.,TRBV12-3/TRBV12-4,ASSLMDRGPGHGYT